These 28 T cell receptor beta chains were all obtained from the same sample, sequenced in a study of blood T cells in healthy people across ages. Then a second PCR, running roughly 7 to 12 cycles, was carried out with a sample-barcoded 5' primer and a J-beta primer mix. TCRdb processed the 5' RACE reads anew with MiXCR; each CDR3 protein has one entry. The sample records about 1,800,000 distinct CDR3 sequences, approximately 28% being singletons. Sequenced sample: blood. The receptors originated from a woman aged 25 to 39 in good health.

This clonotype has at least ten counts. The rearrangement links TRBV20-1 to TRBJ2-5; 8 nucleotides line up with TRBD2. CDR1 is DFQATT and CDR2 is SNEGSKA in the germline V gene (reference sequence). The CDR3 runs to 17 residues. After removal of 3 bases from V and 2 bases from J, the junction contained 14 bases not matched to a gene. CDR3 nucleotide sequence: TGCAGTGCTAGTTACTGGCGGGAGGCGTCAATGCAAGAGACCCAGTACTTC. Translated, it gives CSASYWREASMQETQYF.

This clonotype was seen a handful of times. The chain is built from TRBV5-1 and TRBJ2-7, with 7 bases that match TRBD1. The CDR3 runs to 15 residues. Germline V gives CDR1 SGHRS, CDR2 YFSETQ. The trim removed 0 bases at V and 1 base at J, leaving 4 bases unmatched. CDR3 sequence reads: CASSLEGATSYEQYF. Here the CDR3 DNA reads TGCGCCAGCAGCTTGGAGGGGGCCACGTCCTACGAGCAGTACTTC.

The rearrangement joins TRBV12-3 or TRBV12-4 to TRBJ2-1, with 11 positions matching TRBD2. With V trimmed by 6 bases and J by 3 bases, 10 bases remained unmatched. The CDR3 loop spans 17 amino acids. The CDR3 sequence is CASRRPGLADFYNEQFF. CDR3 bases: TGTGCCAGCAGGAGGCCGGGACTAGCGGACTTCTACAATGAGCAGTTCTTC.

This chain joins TRBV10-3 and TRBJ2-3; 9 bases align to TRBD2. The CDR3 runs 15 residues. V was clipped by 6 bases and J by 0 bases; unmatched bases: 4. The germline V gene has CDR1 ENHRY and CDR2 SYGVKD. CDR3 amino acids: CAISQLAGSTDTQYF. The CDR3 DNA follows: TGTGCCATCAGCCAACTAGCGGGTAGCACAGATACGCAGTATTTT.

This clonotype was seen a few times. V usage is TRBV12-3 or TRBV12-4 and J usage is TRBJ2-3, with TRBD2 matching over 7 bases. V dropped 7 bases and J dropped 5; count of bases not matched to a gene: 24. This CDR3 spans 19 amino acids. This CDR3 reads CASISEYGLGGMEGDTQYF. DNA for the CDR3: TGTGCCAGCATTTCAGAATACGGACTGGGGGGGATGGAGGGAGATACGCAGTATTTT.

Remarks on this clonotype: A much larger clone lies one base from this, so it may be a read error. The chain joins TRBV12-3 or TRBV12-4 to TRBJ2-7, with D uncertain. The V gene lost 8 bases and the J gene lost 0 bases, with 8 bases spanning the gap. This CDR3 comprises 12 residues. This CDR3 reads CASGSYSYEQYF. The CDR3 DNA sequence: TGTGCCAGCGGTTCCTACTCCTACGAGCAGTACTTC.

V gene TRBV28 combines with J gene TRBJ2-7; 8 nucleotides line up with TRBD2. Trimming took 7 bases from V and 3 from J; bases not matched to a gene: 11. The CDR3 totals 15 residues. CDR1 MDHEN and CDR2 SYDVKM come from the germline V gene. DNA of the CDR3: TGTGCCAGCACCCAAATAGGCGGGGGGCGCTACGAGCAGTACTTC. Amino acid sequence: CASTQIGGGRYEQYF.

The chain uses TRBV12-3 or TRBV12-4 and TRBJ2-1; 8 bases fit TRBD1. The length of the CDR3 is 15 residues. J was trimmed by 9 bases and V by 6 bases; bases with no gene match: 13. CDR3 sequence reads: CASSLGQVNWAEQFF. The CDR3 DNA reads as TGTGCCAGCAGCTTGGGACAGGTGAACTGGGCTGAGCAGTTCTTC.

The chain employs TRBV15 and TRBJ2-7; D possibly corresponds to TRBD2 (6 bases). With 2 bases removed from V and 3 bases from J, the gap between germline ends came to 17 bases. CDR1 is LNHNV, CDR2 YYDKDF, per germline (reference sequence). The CDR3 is made up of 16 amino acids. CDR3 bases: TGTGCCACCAGCAGATTCGACGGCGGGGCCAGCTACGAGCAGTACTTC. It encodes CATSRFDGGASYEQYF.

This clonotype was picked up a small number of times. Since a much larger clone is just one base distant, this may be a read error. The rearrangement uses TRBV29-1 and TRBJ2-5; D is perhaps TRBD1 (5 bases). V was trimmed by 3 bases and J by 3 bases, leaving 11 bases between them. Per the germline V gene, CDR1 is SQVTM and CDR2 is ANQGSEA. The CDR3 runs 13 residues. The chain's CDR3 is CSVENPREETQYF. CDR3 bases: TGCAGCGTTGAGAATCCCAGGGAAGAGACCCAGTACTTC.

This chain uses TRBV10-3 with TRBJ1-5; D may be TRBD1 (5 bases). The CDR3 consists of 15 residues. In germline, CDR1 is ENHRY, CDR2 SYGVKD. Trimming cost V 3 bases and J 4 bases, with 13 bases left between them. CDR3 region: CAISEGTSRNQPQHF. CDR3 nucleotide sequence: TGTGCCATCAGTGAAGGGACCTCAAGGAATCAGCCCCAGCATTTT.

The J gene is TRBJ2-1, the V gene TRBV9; the match to TRBD2 covers 12 bases. The germline V gene encodes CDR1 SGDLS and CDR2 YYNGEE. The CDR3 runs to 15 residues. The J segment lost 6 bases and the V segment lost 3 bases, leaving 4 bases of the junction unmatched. The CDR3 protein is CASSASGRASNEQFF. The CDR3 DNA reads as TGTGCCAGCAGCGCTAGCGGGAGGGCCTCCAATGAGCAGTTCTTC.

This clonotype was observed a few times. The CDR3 DNA follows: TGCGCCAGCAGCTTGGTTGTGACGGGCAGGGGGTCCTACGAGCAGTACTTC. Amino acid sequence: CASSLVVTGRGSYEQYF. The chain links TRBV5-1 to TRBJ2-7, with 7 bases identical to TRBD1. The junction had 10 bases not matched to a gene; V was cut back by 0 bases and J by 1 base. The germline V gene has CDR1 SGHRS and CDR2 YFSETQ. This CDR3 has 17 amino acids.

This clonotype was recorded once. V gene TRBV7-2 combines with J gene TRBJ1-2; no reliable D call. Trimming cost V 5 bases and J 6 bases, with 16 bases left between them. Per germline, CDR1 SGHTA and CDR2 FQGNSA. CDR3 length: 14 amino acids. CDR3 loop: CASSPGVSRDGYTF. The DNA of the CDR3 is TGTGCCAGCAGCCCAGGTGTTAGTCGGGATGGCTACACCTTC.

The table lists this clonotype with a few counts. This chain connects TRBV20-1 to TRBJ1-5; D gene uncertain. From germline, CDR1 is DFQATT and CDR2 SNEGSKA (reference sequence). The length of the CDR3 is 14 residues. Trimming shortened V by 7 bases and J by 0 bases, and 13 bases separated the two germline ends. The DNA for the CDR3 is TGCAGTGTTAGCCCACAAAATAGCAATCAGCCCCAGCATTTT. It is translated as CSVSPQNSNQPQHF.

For this clonotype: One end of the junction is discordant with germline, which a read error may explain. The J gene is TRBJ1-5, the V gene TRBV19; D gene uncertain. The CDR3 has 13 residues. Germline lookup yields CDR1 LNHDA and CDR2 SQIVND (reference sequence). CDR3 protein: CASSRLANQPQHF. In DNA form, the CDR3 reads TGTGCCAGTAGTAGGTTGGCGAATCAACCCCAGCATTTT.

This clonotype has a handful of counts. CDR3 sequence: CASSQGGTDGYTF. CDR3 nucleotides: TGCGCCAGCAGCCAAGGGGGGACGGATGGCTACACCTTC. J is TRBJ1-2 and V is TRBV4-3; perhaps TRBD1 as D (5 bases). V was cut by 1 base and J by 6 bases, with 9 bases left in between. Per the germline V gene, CDR1 is LGHNA and CDR2 is YSLEER. This CDR3 is built from 13 residues.

J is TRBJ2-3 and V is TRBV12-3 or TRBV12-4; TRBD2 agrees at 12 bases. CDR3 length: 18 amino acids. The V and J ends lost 6 bases and 0 bases, in that order; junction bases with no gene match: 10. The CDR3 sequence is CASSHGLAGPTSTDTQYF. CDR3 nucleotides: TGTGCCAGCAGCCACGGACTAGCGGGGCCGACTAGCACAGATACGCAGTATTTT.

On this clonotype itself: An end of the junction does not agree with germline; a read error may underlie this. In nucleotides, the CDR3 is TGTGTCAGCAGCTCCCGGAGCCCTTCTAGCACAGATACGCAGTATTTT. It specifies CVSSSRSPSSTDTQYF. The chain carries TRBV9 and TRBJ2-3; D unresolved. The germline CDR1 and CDR2 sequences are SGDLS and YYNGEE. This CDR3 has 16 residues.

The genes are TRBV9 and TRBJ2-7; 10 bases align to TRBD2. This CDR3 contains 13 residues. The trim removed 3 bases at V and 6 bases at J, leaving 3 bases unmatched. The germline V gene has CDR1 SGDLS and CDR2 YYNGEE. The CDR3 is CASSDRTSGEQYF. In DNA form, the CDR3 reads TGTGCCAGCAGCGATCGGACTAGCGGCGAGCAGTACTTC.

The J gene is TRBJ1-2, the V gene TRBV12-3 or TRBV12-4; a possible D gene is TRBD1 (5 bases). The CDR3 totals 15 residues. Trimming shortened V by 6 bases and J by 4 bases, and 18 bases separated the two germline ends. The CDR3 DNA is TGTGCCAGCAGCTCCTCCTGGGGCCCAACCTATGGCTACACCTTC. Its protein is CASSSSWGPTYGYTF.

Only a few counts were recorded for this clonotype. The gene calls are TRBV3-1 and TRBJ2-7, with a weak D call TRBD2 (5 bases). Germline V gene lookup returns CDR1 LGHDT and CDR2 YNNKEL (reference sequence). The CDR3 runs to 16 residues. The V end was cut by 3 bases, the J end by 2 bases, with 17 bases between. The CDR3 here is CASSQSVARAAYEQYF. DNA for the CDR3: TGTGCCAGCAGCCAGAGCGTAGCGCGGGCCGCCTACGAGCAGTACTTC.

The J gene is TRBJ2-7, the V gene TRBV5-1; 9 bases are shared with TRBD1. The germline CDR1 and CDR2 sequences are SGHRS and YFSETQ. J was trimmed by 5 bases and V by 4 bases; bases with no gene match: 13. The CDR3 sequence is 16 residues long. The CDR3 here is CASSPSFGQGTDEQYF. DNA for the CDR3: TGCGCCAGCAGCCCCTCCTTCGGACAGGGGACTGACGAGCAGTACTTC. The variable domain in full, with the rest retrieved from reference TRBV5-1 and TRBJ2-7, is KAGVTQTPRYLIKTRGQQVTLSCSPISGHRSVSWYQQTPGQGLQFLFEYFSETQRNKGNFPGRFSGRQFSNSRSEMNVSTLELGDSALYLCASSPSFGQGTDEQYFGPGTRLTVT.

In the case of this clonotype: A single base separates this from a much larger clone, so it may be a read error. The CDR3 loop reads CASRGQGALGANVPTF. The CDR3, as DNA: TGTGCCAGCAGAGGACAGGGGGCGCTTGGGGCCAACGTCCCGACTTTC. V gene TRBV6-4 combines with J gene TRBJ2-6; 11 positions match TRBD1. CDR1 and CDR2 from the germline V gene are MRHNA and SNTAGT. This CDR3 region has 16 residues.

The chain uses TRBV12-5 and TRBJ1-1; D gene ambiguous. The germline CDR1 and CDR2 sequences are LGHNT and FRNRAP. This CDR3 has 13 amino acids. Trimming took 3 bases from V and 6 from J, leaving 11 bases between them. CDR3 bases: TGTGCTAGTGGTTTAACGGGATTCCCTGAAGCTTTCTTT. This translates into CASGLTGFPEAFF.

Remarks on this clonotype: It may be a read error: a sequence one base away is much more abundant. V gene TRBV6-1 combines with J gene TRBJ2-7, with D perhaps TRBD2 (7 bases). The DNA end is a closer match to TRBJ2-5, so the J assignment may be wrong. The CDR3 is made up of 12 amino acids. The germline V gene has CDR1 MNHNS and CDR2 SASEGT. The CDR3 DNA is TGTGCCACCACCGGGGGGCAAGGGACCCAGTACTTC. Translated, it gives CATTGGQGTQYF.

V and J are TRBV20-1 and TRBJ2-6; D not certain. Trimming took off 6 bases at V and 0 bases at J, with 15 bases between the two ends. The CDR3 totals 16 residues. From germline, CDR1 is DFQATT and CDR2 SNEGSKA (reference sequence). CDR3: CSAEDPQSSGANVLTF. The CDR3 DNA follows: TGCAGTGCGGAAGACCCACAGAGCTCTGGGGCCAACGTCCTGACTTTC.

This clonotype came up a few times. The CDR3 reads CASSLGGRASGGPRATYEQYF. The CDR3 coding sequence is TGTGCCAGCAGCTTAGGGGGACGGGCTAGCGGGGGGCCTCGAGCTACCTACGAGCAGTACTTC. V usage is TRBV7-2 and J usage is TRBJ2-7, with 11 bases identical to TRBD2. CDR1 is SGHTA, CDR2 FQGNSA, per germline. Trimming cost V 1 base and J 2 bases; bases outside gene matches: 19. The CDR3 is 21 residues long.